What follows are 25 T cell receptor beta chains derived from one specimen sequenced in a study of type 1 and type 2 diabetes patients. Amplification started from genomic DNA. Amplification of the beta chain CDR3 used 30 forward and 13 reverse multiplex primers. TCRdb used MiXCR to reprocess the multiplex PCR reads, holding one entry per CDR3 protein. Here the sample spans 250,000 to 300,000 distinct CDR3 sequences, more than 45% being singletons. Sequenced input: peripheral blood mononuclear cells (PBMCs). The receptor set was obtained from a man between 18 and 29 years old with type 2 diabetes.

This chain joins TRBV6-2 or TRBV6-3 and TRBJ1-6; TRBD1 might be the D (5 bases). V was cut by 4 bases and J by 9 bases, with 13 bases left in between. Germline V gene lookup returns CDR1 MNHEY and CDR2 SVGEGT. The CDR3 totals 14 residues. The CDR3 sequence is CASSWLGALSPLHF. As DNA, the CDR3 is TGTGCCAGCAGTTGGCTAGGGGCACTTTCACCCCTCCACTTT.

A word on this clonotype: A much larger clone is a single base away; this may be a read error. V and J are TRBV9 and TRBJ2-6; 10 positions match TRBD1. This CDR3 is 18 amino acids long. Germline V lookup: CDR1 SGDLS, CDR2 YYNGEE. The CDR3 DNA is TGTGCCAGCAGCGTAGGAGGGACAGGGGACTCTGGGGCCGACGTCCTGACTTTC. Translation gives CASSVGGTGDSGADVLTF.

V and J are TRBV2 and TRBJ1-1, with D maybe TRBD1 (5 bases). In germline, CDR1 is SNHLY, CDR2 FYNNEI. The ends were cut back, 6 bases at V and 3 bases at J, with 8 bases in the middle. CDR3 length: 12 amino acids. This CDR3 is CASRQVYTEAFF. The DNA of the CDR3 is TGTGCCAGCAGACAGGTTTACACTGAAGCTTTCTTT.

This chain connects TRBV3-1 to TRBJ1-2, with 10 nucleotides matching TRBD1. This CDR3 is built from 14 residues. J lost 3 bases, V lost 5 bases, and 3 bases had no gene match. The germline V gene has CDR1 LGHDT and CDR2 YNNKEL (reference sequence). The CDR3 DNA reads as TGTGCCAGCAGCGGGGACAGGGGAGACTATGGCTACACCTTC. Amino acids: CASSGDRGDYGYTF.

The CDR3 sequence is CASSLEGGPYSNQPQHF. CDR3 sequence (DNA): TGCGCCAGCAGCTTGGAGGGGGGGCCCTATAGCAATCAGCCCCAGCATTTT. J is TRBJ1-5 and V is TRBV5-1; TRBD1 is a possible D gene (6 bases). Germline V gene sequence: CDR1 SGHRS, CDR2 YFSETQ. CDR3 size: 17 residues. V lost 0 bases, J lost 0 bases, and 13 bases lay in between.

This clonotype was detected a few times. This rearrangement joins TRBV9 to TRBJ2-3; TRBD2 agrees at 11 bases. V shed 3 bases and J 2 bases; nucleotides not matched to a gene: 2. This CDR3 has 15 residues. CDR1 SGDLS and CDR2 YYNGEE come from the germline V gene. The chain's CDR3 is CASSASGGTTDTQYF. DNA for the CDR3: TGTGCCAGCAGCGCTAGCGGGGGGACCACAGATACGCAGTATTTT.

The V gene is TRBV15, the J gene TRBJ1-4; D call uncertain. Germline V gene lookup returns CDR1 LNHNV and CDR2 YYDKDF (reference sequence). V was shortened by 1 base and J by 1 base, with 7 bases between the two germline ends. The CDR3 has 15 residues. CDR3 bases: TGTGCCACCAGCAGAGTTGGAGAAACTAATGAAAAACTGTTTTTT. Protein product: CATSRVGETNEKLFF.

Notes on this clonotype: It may be a read error: a sequence one base away is much more abundant. This chain joins TRBV2 and TRBJ2-5; D is ambiguous. The V gene lost 10 bases and the J gene lost 1 base, with 16 bases spanning the gap. Germline V gives CDR1 SNHLY, CDR2 FYNNEI. The CDR3 length is 14 residues. The CDR3 is CATMVAISQETQYF. CDR3 bases: TGTGCCACGATGGTCGCCATTAGCCAAGAGACCCAGTACTTC.

The J gene is TRBJ2-5, the V gene TRBV19; 7 nucleotides align to TRBD2. CDR1 and CDR2 (germline): LNHDA, SQIVND (reference sequence). The trim removed 3 bases at V and 5 bases at J, leaving 21 bases unmatched. This CDR3 region has 19 residues. The CDR3 DNA follows: TGTGCCAGTAGTATGACAACTGGGAGCGGGGTCGTCCGCCGGGAGACCCAGTACTTC. This translates into CASSMTTGSGVVRRETQYF.

V is TRBV30 and J is TRBJ2-5; D is possibly TRBD2 (5 bases). Trimming took 0 bases from V and 5 from J, leaving 16 bases between them. The germline V gene encodes CDR1 GTSNPN and CDR2 SVGIG (reference sequence). This CDR3 is built from 15 residues. The chain's CDR3 is CAWSVSLGSSETQYF. CDR3 DNA: TGTGCCTGGAGTGTAAGCCTAGGGAGCTCGGAGACCCAGTACTTC.

The V and J genes are TRBV7-2 and TRBJ2-3, with TRBD2 matching over 16 bases. The trim removed 5 bases at V and 4 bases at J, leaving 6 bases unmatched. This CDR3 comprises 17 residues. The germline V gene has CDR1 SGHTA and CDR2 FQGNSA. The CDR3 reads CASSPPGLAGGADTQYF. In DNA form, the CDR3 reads TGTGCCAGCAGCCCCCCGGGACTAGCGGGAGGGGCAGATACGCAGTATTTT.

V usage is TRBV28 and J usage is TRBJ2-7, with 8 bases fitting TRBD1. In germline, CDR1 is MDHEN, CDR2 SYDVKM. The ends lost 4 bases at V and 5 bases at J; junction bases unmatched: 7. CDR3 length: 14 residues. The CDR3 sequence is CASSSRGRSDEQYF. In DNA, the CDR3 is TGTGCCAGCAGTTCCAGGGGGCGCAGTGACGAGCAGTACTTC.

In its sample, this clonotype was seen a few times. V gene TRBV4-3 combines with J gene TRBJ2-7; D ambiguous. The germline V gene has CDR1 LGHNA and CDR2 YSLEER. V was cut by 4 bases and J by 5 bases, with 12 bases left in between. This CDR3 is built from 13 residues. The CDR3 protein is CASSRAGEDEQYF. CDR3 nucleotides: TGCGCCAGCAGCCGGGCCGGCGAGGACGAGCAGTACTTC.

This clonotype was seen more than once but under ten times. The rearrangement uses TRBV20-1 and TRBJ2-7; tentatively, D is TRBD1 (5 bases). Trimming left V 1 base short and J 3 bases short, with 16 bases between. The CDR3 has 15 residues. Germline CDR1 and CDR2: DFQATT and SNEGSKA (reference sequence). CDR3 in amino acids: CSARGIRTTHYEQYF. In DNA, the CDR3 is TGCAGTGCTAGAGGTATTCGGACAACCCACTACGAGCAGTACTTC.

A note on this clonotype: The conserved phenylalanine or tryptophan is not found at the CDR3 terminus, so this likely reflects a read error. V is TRBV2 and J is TRBJ1-1, with 7 bases fitting TRBD1. The CDR3 is 13 residues long. The trim removed 8 bases at V and 1 base at J, leaving 4 bases unmatched. Germline CDR1 SNHLY, CDR2 FYNNEI. The chain's CDR3 is CASPGTENTEAFS. CDR3 in DNA: TGTGCCAGCCCCGGGACAGAGAACACTGAAGCTTTCTCT.

This CDR3 reads CASSLEHRTGGNEQYF. The CDR3 coding sequence is TGTGCCAGCAGCTTAGAACACCGGACAGGGGGCAACGAGCAGTACTTC. The chain carries TRBV5-6 and TRBJ2-7, with 11 bases identical to TRBD1. The V gene end was trimmed by 2 bases and the J gene end by 5 bases; junction bases not matched to a gene: 9. From germline, CDR1 is SGHDT and CDR2 YYEEEE. The CDR3 contains 16 residues. Together with reference TRBV5-6 and TRBJ2-7, the CDR3 gives the full variable domain: DAGVTQSPTHLIKTRGQQVTLRCSPKSGHDTVSWYQQALGQGPQFIFQYYEEEERQRGNFPDRFSGHQFPNYSSELNVNALLLGDSALYLCASSLEHRTGGNEQYFGPGTRLTVT.

V gene TRBV6-6 combines with J gene TRBJ2-7, with D unresolved. This CDR3 is built from 11 residues. Germline values: CDR1 MNHNY, CDR2 SVGAGI (reference sequence). Deletions cut 6 bases from V and 9 bases from J, with 12 bases between. This chain's CDR3 is CASSHNSGQYF. The CDR3 DNA is TGTGCCAGCAGCCATAACTCCGGGCAGTACTTC.

This chain uses TRBV19 with TRBJ2-1; 10 bases are a match to TRBD2. Trimming at V came to 9 bases and at J to 0 bases, leaving 8 bases not matched to a gene. The CDR3 covers 16 residues. Germline loops: CDR1 LNHDA, CDR2 SQIVND (reference sequence). As DNA, the CDR3 is TGTGCCAGCGGTCCTCTAGCGGGGGACTCCTACAATGAGCAGTTCTTC. Protein sequence: CASGPLAGDSYNEQFF.

The chain uses TRBV19 and TRBJ1-1; the match to TRBD2 covers 14 bases. Judging by the DNA end, TRBJ2-3 fits better; the J call may be wrong. CDR3 length: 17 amino acids. Germline CDR1 LNHDA, CDR2 SQIVND (reference sequence). The CDR3, as DNA: TGTGCCAGCAGCGATACCGGGACTAGCGGGAGCGGGGGTACGCAGTATTTT. The encoded protein is CASSDTGTSGSGGTQYF.

The chain joins TRBV29-1 to TRBJ2-7; 7 bases match TRBD1. The V gene's germline CDR1 is SQVTM and CDR2 ANQGSEA. With 4 bases clipped from V and 2 bases from J, the junction kept 8 bases outside the gene matches. The CDR3 is made up of 14 amino acids. CDR3 bases: TGCAGCGTTGGAGGGGGCGCGGTCGCCTACGAGCAGTACTTC. Residues: CSVGGGAVAYEQYF.

This clonotype was observed a handful of times. The chain combines TRBV5-5 with TRBJ1-1, with D perhaps TRBD1 (6 bases). The germline V gene encodes CDR1 SGHKS and CDR2 YYEKEE (reference sequence). V shed 4 bases and J shed 1 base, with 17 bases lying between them. The CDR3 consists of 16 residues. The CDR3 here is CASSGKDTGWNTEAFF. DNA of the CDR3: TGTGCCAGCAGCGGGAAAGACACAGGGTGGAACACTGAAGCTTTCTTT.

Details on this clonotype: A much larger clone is a single base away; this may be a read error. The V call is TRBV2, the J call TRBJ2-2; possibly TRBD1 for D (6 bases). The ends were cut back, 5 bases at V and 3 bases at J, with 13 bases in the middle. The CDR3 loop spans 15 amino acids. Germline values: CDR1 SNHLY, CDR2 FYNNEI. The CDR3 sequence: CASSLQGSDTGELFF. The CDR3 nucleotides are TGTGCCAGCAGTCTACAGGGCTCGGACACCGGGGAGCTGTTTTTT.

This chain connects TRBV29-1 to TRBJ2-3; D unclear. CDR1 is SQVTM and CDR2 is ANQGSEA in the germline V gene. The CDR3 covers 12 residues. Trimming pared 4 bases from V and 1 base from J, leaving 6 bases between. The CDR3 DNA reads TGCAGCGTTGGGAAGGGCACAGATACGCAGTATTTT. Encoded protein: CSVGKGTDTQYF.

Points on this clonotype: The conserved phenylalanine or tryptophan is not found at the CDR3 terminus, so this likely reflects a read error. The V gene is TRBV11-2, the J gene TRBJ2-7, with D perhaps matching TRBD1 (6 bases). This CDR3 is built from 14 residues. CDR1 and CDR2 from the germline V gene are SGHAT and FQNNGV. Trimming left V 1 base short and J 2 bases short, with 9 bases between. As DNA, the CDR3 is TGTGCCAGCAGCTTAGTCGGACAGACCTACGAGCAGTACCTC. Its translation: CASSLVGQTYEQYL.

The chain links TRBV6-2 or TRBV6-3 to TRBJ2-5, with D possibly TRBD2 on 5 matching bases. CDR3 size: 13 residues. Trimming left V 8 bases short and J 3 bases short, with 13 bases between. CDR1 and CDR2 (germline): MNHEY, SVGEGT. The CDR3 DNA sequence: TGTGCCAGCGCGGAGGTTATTGAAGAGACCCAGTACTTC. As protein: CASAEVIEETQYF.